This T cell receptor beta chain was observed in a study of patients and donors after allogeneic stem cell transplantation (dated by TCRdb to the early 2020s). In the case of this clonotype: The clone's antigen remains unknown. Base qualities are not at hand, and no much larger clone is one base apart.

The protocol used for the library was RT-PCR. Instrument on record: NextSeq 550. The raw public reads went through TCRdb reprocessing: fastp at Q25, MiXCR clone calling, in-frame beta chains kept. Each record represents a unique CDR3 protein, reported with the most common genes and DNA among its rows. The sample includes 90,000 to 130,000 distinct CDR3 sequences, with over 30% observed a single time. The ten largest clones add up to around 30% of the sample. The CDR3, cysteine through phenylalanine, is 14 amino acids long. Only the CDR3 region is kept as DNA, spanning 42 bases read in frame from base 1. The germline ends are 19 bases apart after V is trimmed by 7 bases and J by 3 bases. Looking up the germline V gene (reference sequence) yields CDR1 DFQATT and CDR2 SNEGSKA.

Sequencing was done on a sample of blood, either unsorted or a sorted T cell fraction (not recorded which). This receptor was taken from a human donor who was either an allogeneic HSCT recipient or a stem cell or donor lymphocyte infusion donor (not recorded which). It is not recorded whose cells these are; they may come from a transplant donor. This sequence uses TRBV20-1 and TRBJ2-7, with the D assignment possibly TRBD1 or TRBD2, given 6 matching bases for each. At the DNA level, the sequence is TGCAGTGTCCTCGGGGGCGGAGCTGGCTACGAGCAGTACTTC. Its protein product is CSVLGGGAGYEQYF.